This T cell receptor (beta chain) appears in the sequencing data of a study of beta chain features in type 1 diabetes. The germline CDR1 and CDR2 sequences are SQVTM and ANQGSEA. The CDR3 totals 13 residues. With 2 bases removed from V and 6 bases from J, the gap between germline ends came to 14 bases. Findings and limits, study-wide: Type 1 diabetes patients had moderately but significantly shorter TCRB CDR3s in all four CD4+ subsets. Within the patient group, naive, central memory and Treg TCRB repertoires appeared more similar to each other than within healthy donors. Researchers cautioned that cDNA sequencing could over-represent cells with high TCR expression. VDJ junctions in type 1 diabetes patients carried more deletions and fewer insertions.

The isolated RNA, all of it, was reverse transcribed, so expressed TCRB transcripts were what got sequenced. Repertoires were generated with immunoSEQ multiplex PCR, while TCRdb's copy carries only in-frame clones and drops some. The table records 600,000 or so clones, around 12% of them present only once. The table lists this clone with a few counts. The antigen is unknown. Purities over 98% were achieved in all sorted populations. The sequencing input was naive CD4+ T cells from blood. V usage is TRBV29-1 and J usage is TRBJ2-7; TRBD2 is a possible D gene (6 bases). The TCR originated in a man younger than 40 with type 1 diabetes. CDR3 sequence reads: CSVERDAGSEQYF. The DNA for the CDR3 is TGCAGCGTTGAAAGGGATGCGGGGAGCGAGCAGTACTTC.